The 10 T cell receptor beta chains below all came from one sample that was sequenced in a study of blood T cell repertoires in COVID-19. TCRdb keeps only in-frame clones here, not all; method: immunoSEQ multiplex PCR. The top ten clones hold approximately 7.6% of a sample with 200,000 to 300,000 clones, approximately 90% of them seen once. The sequenced sample was peripheral blood. The receptors come from a man in his fifties or sixties who had recovered from COVID-19.

In this sample, this clone turned up a few times. This chain links TRBV11-2 with TRBJ1-6; TRBD1 aligns across 8 bases. Germline values: CDR1 SGHAT, CDR2 FQNNGV. The CDR3 is 15 amino acids. Unmatched junction bases numbered 5, after V lost 6 bases and J lost 4 bases. The CDR3 spells CASRDYRGYNSPLHF. The DNA of the CDR3 is TGTGCCAGCAGGGATTACAGGGGGTATAATTCACCCCTCCACTTT.

The J gene is TRBJ2-6, the V gene TRBV6-1, with 9 nucleotides matching TRBD1. V lost 2 bases, J lost 0 bases, and 5 bases stayed unmatched. The CDR3 is 18 amino acids. Germline values: CDR1 MNHNS, CDR2 SASEGT. CDR3 DNA sequence: TGTGCCAGCAGTGAAAGGGACAGGGTGCACTCTGGGGCCAACGTCCTGACTTTC. As protein: CASSERDRVHSGANVLTF.

The chain uses TRBV19 and TRBJ1-6; 7 bases align to TRBD1. V shed 5 bases and J 6 bases; nucleotides not matched to a gene: 4. CDR1 is LNHDA and CDR2 is SQIVND in the germline V gene (reference sequence). The CDR3 contains 14 residues. In DNA, the CDR3 is TGTGCCAGTAGTCTGGACAGGTTTAATTCACCCCTCCACTTT. This translates into CASSLDRFNSPLHF.

For the CDR3, the DNA is TGTGCCAGCAGTCCCAGGGGAAACTATCCGGGCACCGGGGAGCTGTTTTTT. The encoded protein is CASSPRGNYPGTGELFF. This chain connects TRBV6-6 to TRBJ2-2, with a tentative D call TRBD1 (6 bases). The CDR3 spans 17 residues. The V end lost 5 bases, the J end lost 4 bases, and 20 bases lay between the germline ends. Germline V CDR1 and CDR2: MNHNY, SVGAGI (reference sequence).

This chain links TRBV5-6 with TRBJ2-7; no clear D. The CDR3 runs to 15 residues. V lost 5 bases to trimming and J lost 6 bases, with 21 bases between them. The germline V gene encodes CDR1 SGHDT and CDR2 YYEEEE. The CDR3 nucleotides are TGTGCCAGCAGTAGGCGTTCTTTTGTGGGCCGCGAGCAGTACGTC. Its translation: CASSRRSFVGREQYV.

V usage is TRBV5-1 and J usage is TRBJ2-1, with TRBD2 identical over 10 bases. After removal of 2 bases from V and 1 base from J, the junction contained 6 bases not matched to a gene. The CDR3 runs to 17 residues. The V gene's germline CDR1 is SGHRS and CDR2 YFSETQ. The CDR3 nucleotides read TGCGCCAGCAGCTTTACCCTAGCGGGGGTGTCCTACAATGAGCAGTTCTTC. It is translated as CASSFTLAGVSYNEQFF.

This sequence joins TRBV7-8 and TRBJ1-1; D is undetermined. Trimming removed 7 bases at V and 3 bases at J, with 12 bases between. CDR1 and CDR2 (germline): SGHVS, FQNEAQ. The CDR3 contains 13 residues. CDR3 sequence reads: CASKIQVDTEAFF. DNA for the CDR3: TGTGCCAGCAAGATCCAGGTTGACACTGAAGCTTTCTTT. Supplemented by reference TRBV7-8 and TRBJ1-1, the full variable domain reads GAGVSQSPRYKVAKRGQDVALRCDPISGHVSLFWYQQALGQGPEFLTYFQNEAQLDKSGLPSDRFFAERPEGSVSTLKIQRTQQEDSAVYLCASKIQVDTEAFFGQGTRLTVV.

This clone was recorded a few times. The chain links TRBV27 to TRBJ1-5; D perhaps matches TRBD1 (5 bases). Trimming stripped 9 bases from V and 6 bases from J, with 15 bases between. The V gene's germline CDR1 is MNHEY and CDR2 SMNVEV (reference sequence). This CDR3 comprises 13 residues. CDR3 region: CARITGVSQPQHF. CDR3 in DNA: TGTGCCAGAATAACGGGGGTTAGTCAGCCCCAGCATTTT.

The chain has TRBV28 and TRBJ1-3, with 10 bases fitting TRBD1. The V gene's germline CDR1 is MDHEN and CDR2 SYDVKM. The V and J ends lost 6 bases and 2 bases, in that order; junction bases with no gene match: 4. This CDR3 contains 15 residues. For the CDR3, the DNA is TGTGCCAGCAGGGGACAGGGGACGACTGGAAACACCATATATTTT. Protein sequence: CASRGQGTTGNTIYF.

The rearrangement links TRBV6-5 to TRBJ1-5; a weak D match, TRBD1 (5 bases). Germline V gene data show CDR1 as MNHEY and CDR2 as SVGAGI. Trimming removed 8 bases from V and 7 bases from J, with 18 bases in between. The CDR3 has 14 residues. The CDR3 protein is CASGRGDRGQPQHF. The CDR3 DNA reads TGTGCCAGCGGCCGGGGGGATAGAGGCCAGCCCCAGCATTTT.